One sample yielded the 25 T cell receptor beta chains listed below, sequenced in a study of blood T cell repertoires in COVID-19. Measured with immunoSEQ multiplex PCR; TCRdb has only the in-frame clones, and not every one. The sample yields some 120,000 clones, about 79% seen once. Sequencing was performed on peripheral blood. Receptors originate from a man between 35 and 55 years old with active or convalescent COVID-19.

The chain has TRBV14 and TRBJ1-1, with D uncertain. Germline V gene lookup returns CDR1 SGHDN and CDR2 FVKESK. V was trimmed by 0 bases and J by 5 bases, leaving 7 bases between them. This CDR3 is 13 amino acids long. CDR3: CASSQETITEAFF. CDR3 in DNA: TGTGCCAGCAGCCAAGAGACAATAACTGAAGCTTTCTTT.

The chain recombines TRBV5-6 with TRBJ1-1; D gene ambiguous. The CDR3 length is 13 residues. The germline gives CDR1 SGHDT, CDR2 YYEEEE. Trimming shortened V by 0 bases and J by 6 bases, and 9 bases separated the two germline ends. The CDR3 loop reads CASSLDGSAEAFF. CDR3 DNA: TGTGCCAGCAGCTTGGACGGGAGCGCTGAAGCTTTCTTT.

V usage is TRBV6-5 and J usage is TRBJ1-5; D gene unclear. From germline, CDR1 is MNHEY and CDR2 SVGAGI. Between the trimmed V and J ends, which lost 6 bases and 6 bases, there was a span of 15 bases. The CDR3 covers 14 residues. The CDR3 bases are TGTGCCAGCAGGTCACAGATCAACAGTCAGCCCCAGCATTTT. The encoded protein is CASRSQINSQPQHF.

The chain is built from TRBV9 and TRBJ1-5; D gene unclear. Germline lookup yields CDR1 SGDLS and CDR2 YYNGEE. The CDR3 runs 13 residues. Trimming left V 0 bases short and J 7 bases short, with 8 bases between. The CDR3 reads CASSVDGVQPQHF. Written as DNA, the CDR3 is TGTGCCAGCAGCGTAGACGGGGTCCAGCCCCAGCATTTT.

A few counts support this clone. The rearrangement uses TRBV6-5 and TRBJ2-7; 8 bases fit TRBD1. This CDR3 is 15 amino acids long. Losses at the gene ends were 0 bases for V and 5 bases for J; bases not matched to a gene: 6. From germline, CDR1 is MNHEY and CDR2 SVGAGI. The CDR3 loop reads CASSYSKTGVNEQYF. The CDR3 bases are TGTGCCAGCAGTTACTCAAAGACAGGGGTCAACGAGCAGTACTTC.

This sequence joins TRBV19 and TRBJ2-6, with D unclear. The V and J ends lost 6 bases and 0 bases respectively, with 6 bases between them. Looked up from germline, CDR1 is LNHDA and CDR2 is SQIVND (reference sequence). This CDR3 has 14 residues. CDR3 sequence (DNA): TGTGCCAGTAGGTCCAACTCTGGGGCCAACGTCCTGACTTTC. Its protein is CASRSNSGANVLTF.

The chain couples TRBV28 to TRBJ2-2; TRBD1 agrees at 10 bases. Unmatched junction bases numbered 3, after V lost 5 bases and J lost 0 bases. Germline V gene sequence: CDR1 MDHEN, CDR2 SYDVKM. This CDR3 is built from 16 residues. DNA for the CDR3: TGTGCCAGCAGTGGACAGGGGGACGCGAACACCGGGGAGCTGTTTTTT. Translating gives CASSGQGDANTGELFF.

The rearrangement uses TRBV6-2 or TRBV6-3 and TRBJ1-5; 9 nucleotides align to TRBD1. This CDR3 comprises 16 residues. J was trimmed by 7 bases and V by 5 bases; bases with no gene match: 12. Germline V lookup: CDR1 MNHEY, CDR2 SVGEGT. The CDR3 nucleotides read TGTGCCAGCAGTGGCGACGGGGACAGGGCCAAACAGCCCCAGCATTTT. Its protein product is CASSGDGDRAKQPQHF.

The DNA of the CDR3 is TGTGCCAGCAGTTTTCCAGGGGACACTGAAGCTTTCTTT. Translated: CASSFPGDTEAFF. This chain joins TRBV28 and TRBJ1-1; perhaps TRBD1 as D (6 bases). The CDR3 runs to 13 residues. Germline V gene data show CDR1 as MDHEN and CDR2 as SYDVKM. V was cut by 3 bases and J by 3 bases, with 8 bases left in between.

This chain connects TRBV7-6 to TRBJ1-5; D perhaps matches TRBD1 (5 bases). V gave up 3 bases and J gave up 0 bases, with 9 bases separating them. Per germline, CDR1 SGHVS and CDR2 FNYEAQ. The CDR3 extends over 15 amino acids. The DNA of the CDR3 is TGTGCCAGCAGCTTGGCAGACAGTAGCAATCAGCCCCAGCATTTT. This gives the protein CASSLADSSNQPQHF. The full variable domain, completed using reference TRBV7-6 and TRBJ1-5, is GAGVSQSPRYKVTKRGQDVALRCDPISGHVSLYWYRQALGQGPEFLTYFNYEAQQDKSGLPNDRFSAERPEGSISTLTIQRTEQRDSAMYRCASSLADSSNQPQHFGDGTRLSIL.

The rearrangement uses TRBV5-1 and TRBJ2-2; a weak D match, TRBD1 (6 bases). Trimming stripped 6 bases from V and 1 base from J, with 10 bases between. CDR3 size: 14 residues. The germline V gene has CDR1 SGHRS and CDR2 YFSETQ. The chain's CDR3 is CASTTGRNTGELFF. Written as DNA, the CDR3 is TGCGCCAGCACGACAGGAAGGAACACCGGGGAGCTGTTTTTT.

This clone appeared once. This chain uses TRBV5-7 with TRBJ2-2; D is unclear. TRBV5-7 is an ORF, with its function uncertain. With 1 base removed from V and 4 bases from J, the gap between germline ends came to 8 bases. The CDR3 has 14 residues. CDR3 sequence (DNA): TGTGCCAGCAGCTTGCCCTCCGGCACCGGGGAGCTGTTTTTT. Residues: CASSLPSGTGELFF.

This clone has at least ten counts. V is TRBV15 and J is TRBJ1-1; 9 positions match TRBD1. CDR1 is LNHNV and CDR2 is YYDKDF in the germline V gene (reference sequence). With 5 bases clipped from V and 0 bases from J, the junction kept 1 base outside the gene matches. This CDR3 comprises 14 residues. The CDR3 loop is CATSWTGVNTEAFF. The CDR3, as DNA: TGTGCCACCAGCTGGACAGGGGTGAACACTGAAGCTTTCTTT.

This chain uses TRBV7-3 with TRBJ2-1; perhaps TRBD2 as D (6 bases). This CDR3 has 13 amino acids. Trimming stripped 2 bases from V and 8 bases from J, with 10 bases between. Germline V gene lookup returns CDR1 SGHTA and CDR2 FQGTGA. For the CDR3, the DNA is TGTGCCAGCAGCTTAGGGAGGAACGATGAGCAGTTCTTC. Translated: CASSLGRNDEQFF.

This chain connects TRBV5-1 to TRBJ1-1; no firm D call. From germline, CDR1 is SGHRS and CDR2 YFSETQ. The V and J ends lost 3 bases and 3 bases respectively, with 9 bases between them. The CDR3 length is 13 residues. CDR3 sequence reads: CASSSNGYTEAFF. CDR3 DNA sequence: TGCGCCAGCAGCTCGAACGGGTACACTGAAGCTTTCTTT.

The chain employs TRBV9 and TRBJ2-1, with 12 bases aligning to TRBD2. CDR1 is SGDLS, CDR2 YYNGEE, per germline. V lost 0 bases, J lost 8 bases, and 9 bases stayed unmatched. The CDR3 has 17 amino acids. The CDR3 DNA reads as TGTGCCAGCAGCGTAGATGCCGGGACTAGCGGGCTCGATGAGCAGTTCTTC. Amino acids: CASSVDAGTSGLDEQFF.

The V gene is TRBV3-1 (or the pseudogene TRBV3-2), the J gene TRBJ2-7; possible D gene TRBD1, 5 bases. Trimming took 0 bases from V and 5 from J, leaving 14 bases between them. This CDR3 comprises 15 residues. Germline CDR1 and CDR2: LGHDT and YNNKEL (reference sequence). As DNA, the CDR3 is TGTGCCAGCAGCCAAGATCCGGCCAGGGCTAACGAGCAGTACTTC. Protein: CASSQDPARANEQYF.

The V and J genes are TRBV30 and TRBJ1-1; the D gene is possibly TRBD1 (6 bases). The CDR3 is 15 residues long. Trimming removed 8 bases at V and 0 bases at J, with 19 bases between. Per the germline V gene, CDR1 is GTSNPN and CDR2 is SVGIG (reference sequence). CDR3 region: CATGPGRSLNTEAFF. The CDR3 bases are TGTGCCACAGGGCCAGGACGCTCTCTGAACACTGAAGCTTTCTTT.

The V and J genes are TRBV28 and TRBJ2-2, with TRBD1 matching over 7 bases. V gave up 9 bases and J gave up 6 bases; unmatched junction bases: 7. The V gene's germline CDR1 is MDHEN and CDR2 SYDVKM. The CDR3 extends over 13 amino acids. The CDR3 here is CASTTGDPGELFF. The CDR3, as DNA: TGTGCCAGTACCACAGGGGATCCCGGGGAGCTGTTTTTT.

The rearrangement uses TRBV27 and TRBJ2-1; 9 nucleotides line up with TRBD2. The CDR3 length is 14 residues. V gave up 8 bases and J gave up 4 bases; unmatched junction bases: 6. Germline assignment: CDR1 MNHEY and CDR2 SMNVEV (reference sequence). The CDR3 here is CASRLAAGYNEQFF. The CDR3 DNA reads TGTGCCAGCCGACTAGCGGCGGGGTACAATGAGCAGTTCTTC.

This chain connects TRBV14 to TRBJ2-7, with D perhaps matching TRBD1 (6 bases). Germline V gene data show CDR1 as SGHDN and CDR2 as FVKESK. This CDR3 has 14 residues. The V gene lost 3 bases and the J gene lost 4 bases, with 13 bases spanning the gap. For the CDR3, the DNA is TGTGCCAGCAGCCACGGCAGGGGCATTTACGAGCAGTACTTC. Its translation: CASSHGRGIYEQYF.

This clone was recorded a few times. The CDR3 spells CASSAGLAGVGDTQYF. In DNA, the CDR3 is TGTGCCAGCAGCGCGGGACTAGCGGGTGTGGGCGATACGCAGTATTTT. The rearrangement links TRBV9 to TRBJ2-3; 12 bases map to TRBD2. V shed 3 bases, J shed 6 bases, and the junction held 8 bases outside the gene matches. CDR1 is SGDLS and CDR2 is YYNGEE in the germline V gene. This CDR3 comprises 16 residues.

The J gene is TRBJ1-5, the V gene TRBV19, with D perhaps TRBD1 (6 bases). CDR3 length: 15 amino acids. The germline gives CDR1 LNHDA, CDR2 SQIVND (reference sequence). V lost 2 bases and J 3 bases, leaving 11 bases between the germline ends. This CDR3 is CASSIMGADNQPQHF. The DNA of the CDR3 is TGTGCCAGTAGTATAATGGGGGCGGACAATCAGCCCCAGCATTTT.

The chain is built from TRBV11-2 and TRBJ2-7; 7 nucleotides agree with TRBD1. J was trimmed by 0 bases and V by 1 base; bases with no gene match: 12. Germline V gene data show CDR1 as SGHAT and CDR2 as FQNNGV. The CDR3 is made up of 18 amino acids. The CDR3 sequence: CASSLGRAGPGGSYEQYF. In DNA, the CDR3 is TGTGCCAGCAGCTTAGGTCGGGCAGGCCCAGGGGGCTCCTACGAGCAGTACTTC.

The CDR3 DNA sequence: TGTGCCAGCAGCGCTCCAGGGGCAGGTGGCTACACCTTC. Translated, it gives CASSAPGAGGYTF. The chain recombines TRBV5-4 with TRBJ1-2, with D perhaps TRBD1 (6 bases). CDR1 and CDR2 from the germline V gene are SGHNT and YYREEE (reference sequence). The germline V and J ends were trimmed by 4 bases and 7 bases, with 14 bases remaining between them. This CDR3 comprises 13 residues.